These 25 T cell receptor beta chains originate from one sample sequenced in a study of T cell responses to AZD1222 COVID-19 vaccine. Profiled with immunoSEQ multiplex PCR; TCRdb holds only in-frame clones, not every one. The top ten clones hold around 7.8% of a sample with 140,000 to 150,000 clones, 70% to 90% of them seen once. The material sequenced was peripheral blood, taken on day 0 of AZD1222 vaccination. Every receptor here comes from an adult in good health.

This sequence joins TRBV29-1 and TRBJ2-4, with D possibly matching TRBD1 (5 bases). Germline V gene sequence: CDR1 SQVTM, CDR2 ANQGSEA. V lost 0 bases and J lost 6, with 6 bases in between. The CDR3 consists of 12 residues. In DNA form, the CDR3 reads TGCAGCGTTGAAGATCAGGGAAACATTCAGTACTTC. Its protein is CSVEDQGNIQYF.

CDR3 bases: TGTGCCTGGAGACAGGGAAACTATCAGCCCCAGCATTTT. It translates to CAWRQGNYQPQHF. The chain recombines TRBV30 with TRBJ1-5; D might be TRBD1 (6 bases). CDR1 is GTSNPN and CDR2 is SVGIG in the germline V gene (reference sequence). V lost 3 bases, J lost 5 bases, and 11 bases lay in between. The CDR3 contains 13 residues.

The CDR3 region is CASRVSQGPKQFF. The CDR3 DNA follows: TGTGCCAGCAGGGTTTCACAGGGACCTAAGCAGTTCTTC. The rearrangement joins TRBV6-5 to TRBJ2-1, with D perhaps matching TRBD1 (6 bases). The CDR3 runs to 13 residues. Trimming removed 6 bases from V and 11 bases from J, with 17 bases in between. Germline V gene lookup returns CDR1 MNHEY and CDR2 SVGAGI.

The V gene is TRBV4-1, the J gene TRBJ1-4; tentative D call: TRBD1 (6 bases). Per germline, CDR1 MGHRA and CDR2 YSYEKL. The CDR3 runs 15 residues. The germline V and J ends were trimmed by 0 bases and 5 bases, with 10 bases remaining between them. The CDR3 loop is CASSQESQGNEKLFF. The CDR3 DNA reads as TGCGCCAGCAGCCAAGAGTCTCAGGGGAATGAAAAACTGTTTTTT.

The chain links TRBV27 to TRBJ2-7, with 7 bases matching TRBD1. V gave up 3 bases and J gave up 1 base; unmatched junction bases: 6. The germline gives CDR1 MNHEY, CDR2 SMNVEV (reference sequence). CDR3 length: 15 residues. DNA of the CDR3: TGTGCCAGCAGTTTGCCGGGACAGCCTTCCTACGAGCAGTACTTC. Its protein product is CASSLPGQPSYEQYF.

This chain uses TRBV3-1 (or the pseudogene TRBV3-2) with TRBJ2-5, with a possible D match to TRBD1 (6 bases). The CDR3 is made up of 15 amino acids. V lost 2 bases and J lost 5, with 15 bases in between. CDR1 and CDR2 from the germline V gene are LGHDT and YNNKEL (reference sequence). This chain's CDR3 is CASSQQQGSGETQYF. The CDR3 nucleotides read TGTGCCAGCAGCCAACAACAGGGATCGGGGGAGACCCAGTACTTC.

J is TRBJ1-4 and V is TRBV5-1, with D perhaps matching TRBD1 (6 bases). The CDR3 has 14 residues. Per the germline V gene, CDR1 is SGHRS and CDR2 is YFSETQ. The V and J ends lost 2 bases and 6 bases respectively, with 11 bases between them. The CDR3 DNA reads TGCGCCAGCAGCTTTACGGCAGGGGATGAAAAACTGTTTTTT. Translated: CASSFTAGDEKLFF.

The J gene is TRBJ2-7, the V gene TRBV7-8; the D gene is possibly TRBD2 (5 bases). The CDR3 runs 12 residues. V lost 3 bases to trimming and J lost 7 bases, with 10 bases between them. Germline lookup yields CDR1 SGHVS and CDR2 FQNEAQ. The CDR3 nucleotides are TGTGCCAGCAGCTTGGCGGGTTTTGAGCAGTACTTC. It specifies CASSLAGFEQYF. The full variable domain, completed using reference TRBV7-8 and TRBJ2-7, is GAGVSQSPRYKVAKRGQDVALRCDPISGHVSLFWYQQALGQGPEFLTYFQNEAQLDKSGLPSDRFFAERPEGSVSTLKIQRTQQEDSAVYLCASSLAGFEQYFGPGTRLTVT.

This chain uses TRBV6-4 with TRBJ2-3; the D gene could be TRBD1 or TRBD2 (5 bases each). Trimming stripped 0 bases from V and 1 base from J, with 11 bases between. This CDR3 comprises 16 residues. Germline V gene sequence: CDR1 MRHNA, CDR2 SNTAGT. DNA of the CDR3: TGTGCCAGCAGTGACTCAATTGGGGGAGGCACAGATACGCAGTATTTT. Translating gives CASSDSIGGGTDTQYF.

V usage is TRBV19 and J usage is TRBJ1-6, with TRBD1 identical over 9 bases. The CDR3 totals 15 residues. Germline CDR1 LNHDA, CDR2 SQIVND (reference sequence). Unmatched junction bases numbered 4, after V lost 3 bases and J lost 7 bases. CDR3 loop: CASSIPTGGNSPLHF. As DNA, the CDR3 is TGTGCCAGTAGTATTCCGACAGGGGGAAATTCACCCCTCCACTTT.

The CDR3 reads CATSAPAGYGTGELFF. CDR3 DNA sequence: TGTGCCACCAGTGCTCCTGCGGGGTATGGCACCGGGGAGCTGTTTTTT. The J gene is TRBJ2-2, the V gene TRBV24-1; D is perhaps TRBD2 (6 bases). The V gene lost 5 bases and the J gene lost 4 bases, with 16 bases spanning the gap. This CDR3 contains 16 residues. Germline V lookup: CDR1 KGHDR, CDR2 SFDVKD.

J is TRBJ2-4 and V is TRBV29-1; no reliable D call. Per the germline V gene, CDR1 is SQVTM and CDR2 is ANQGSEA. Trimming took off 6 bases at V and 0 bases at J, with 6 bases between the two ends. The CDR3 loop spans 12 amino acids. CDR3 bases: TGCAGCGTAGGTGTAGCCAAAAACATTCAGTACTTC. The encoded protein is CSVGVAKNIQYF.

The CDR3 DNA reads as TGTGCCAGCTCACCTTGGGGCGGGAGATCCTACGAGCAGTACTTC. Its translation: CASSPWGGRSYEQYF. The chain employs TRBV18 and TRBJ2-7; 7 bases line up with TRBD2. The germline V gene encodes CDR1 KGHSH and CDR2 LQKENI. This CDR3 has 15 residues. Germline trimming cut 3 bases from V and 1 base from J; bases unmatched to any gene: 6.

V and J are TRBV11-2 and TRBJ1-4, with D maybe TRBD1 (6 bases). The CDR3 consists of 14 residues. V lost 2 bases and J 5 bases, leaving 9 bases between the germline ends. Germline loops: CDR1 SGHAT, CDR2 FQNNGV. CDR3 sequence: CASSLMGGNEKLFF. The CDR3 nucleotides are TGTGCCAGCAGCTTAATGGGGGGCAATGAAAAACTGTTTTTT.

The rearrangement uses TRBV24-1 and TRBJ2-1, with D perhaps matching TRBD2 (6 bases). With 5 bases removed from V and 4 bases from J, the gap between germline ends came to 20 bases. The germline V gene encodes CDR1 KGHDR and CDR2 SFDVKD. This CDR3 contains 17 residues. The CDR3 here is CATSVFLHGGRYNEQFF. The CDR3 region has the DNA TGTGCCACCAGTGTTTTCCTCCACGGGGGACGGTACAATGAGCAGTTCTTC.

V usage is TRBV18 and J usage is TRBJ1-5, with D perhaps TRBD1 (5 bases). The germline V and J ends were trimmed by 1 base and 2 bases, with 12 bases remaining between them. The germline V gene has CDR1 KGHSH and CDR2 LQKENI. The CDR3 covers 16 residues. The CDR3 DNA follows: TGTGCCAGCTCACCACGGGGGGATGGGGGCAATCAGCCCCAGCATTTT. It specifies CASSPRGDGGNQPQHF.

The gene calls are TRBV9 and TRBJ1-4; TRBD1 matches 7 bases. Germline lookup yields CDR1 SGDLS and CDR2 YYNGEE. The CDR3 consists of 14 residues. Trimming took 2 bases from V and 3 from J; bases not matched to a gene: 1. The CDR3 sequence: CASSVQGANEKLFF. DNA of the CDR3: TGTGCCAGCAGCGTCCAGGGGGCTAATGAAAAACTGTTTTTT.

V and J are TRBV29-1 and TRBJ1-2, with 7 positions matching TRBD1. Germline assignment: CDR1 SQVTM and CDR2 ANQGSEA. This CDR3 contains 13 residues. Trimming cost V 7 bases and J 3 bases; bases outside gene matches: 8. CDR3 coding DNA: TGCAGCGCTGCTCAGGGGGGGGACTATGGCTACACCTTC. Its translation is CSAAQGGDYGYTF.

This chain uses TRBV19 with TRBJ1-3, with 9 nucleotides matching TRBD1. Looked up from germline, CDR1 is LNHDA and CDR2 is SQIVND (reference sequence). The CDR3 spans 18 residues. Germline trimming cut 4 bases from V and 0 bases from J; bases unmatched to any gene: 10. In nucleotides, the CDR3 is TGTGCCAGTAGTACTCCGTGGGACAGGGTCGGCTCTGGAAACACCATATATTTT. Protein: CASSTPWDRVGSGNTIYF.

The chain uses TRBV2 and TRBJ2-5, with D unclear. Between the trimmed V and J ends, which lost 1 base and 6 bases, there was a span of 0 bases. There are 10 residues in the CDR3. CDR1 and CDR2 from the germline V gene are SNHLY and FYNNEI. For the CDR3, the DNA is TGTGCCAGCAGTGAAGAGACCCAGTACTTC. Amino acid sequence: CASSEETQYF.

CDR3 nucleotides: TGCGCCAGCAGCACCGGGACAGCTCTAAACTATGGCTACACCTTC. Translated: CASSTGTALNYGYTF. The rearrangement uses TRBV5-1 and TRBJ1-2; 7 nucleotides agree with TRBD1. J gave up 2 bases and V 4 bases, and 8 bases lay outside the gene matches. This CDR3 spans 15 amino acids. Per the germline V gene, CDR1 is SGHRS and CDR2 is YFSETQ.

The J gene is TRBJ1-5, the V gene TRBV27; 10 positions agree with TRBD1. CDR3 length: 13 amino acids. The V segment lost 5 bases and the J segment 6 bases; nucleotides outside the gene matches: 1. Germline lookup yields CDR1 MNHEY and CDR2 SMNVEV (reference sequence). Here the CDR3 reads CASSGQGGQPQHF. DNA of the CDR3: TGTGCCAGCAGTGGACAGGGGGGTCAGCCCCAGCATTTT.

J is TRBJ1-1 and V is TRBV27; D uncertain. V lost 2 bases to trimming and J lost 8 bases, with 12 bases between them. The CDR3 loop spans 13 amino acids. CDR1 is MNHEY, CDR2 SMNVEV, per germline (reference sequence). The CDR3 sequence is CASSLRRLEEAFF. The CDR3 region has the DNA TGTGCCAGCAGTTTACGACGGCTAGAAGAAGCTTTCTTT.

This chain links TRBV30 with TRBJ2-3; TRBD2 matches 8 bases. This CDR3 is built from 13 residues. Germline CDR1 is GTSNPN and CDR2 is SVGIG (reference sequence). Unmatched junction bases numbered 7, after V lost 5 bases and J lost 6 bases. The CDR3 bases are TGTGCCTGGGAGCGGGAGACGTACGATACGCAGTATTTT. This translates into CAWERETYDTQYF. The full variable domain, rest sourced from reference TRBV30 and TRBJ2-3, is SQTIHQWPATLVQPVGSPLSLECTVEGTSNPNLYWYRQAAGRGLQLLFYSVGIGQISSEVPQNLSASRPQDRQFILSSKKLLLSDSGFYLCAWERETYDTQYFGPGTRLTVL.

The chain recombines TRBV7-2 with TRBJ1-2, with 9 bases matching TRBD1. The germline V gene encodes CDR1 SGHTA and CDR2 FQGNSA. J was trimmed by 3 bases and V by 5 bases; bases with no gene match: 10. The CDR3 covers 16 residues. As DNA, the CDR3 is TGTGCCAGCAGCCAAAGGGACAGGGAATTTCACTATGGCTACACCTTC. It is translated as CASSQRDREFHYGYTF.